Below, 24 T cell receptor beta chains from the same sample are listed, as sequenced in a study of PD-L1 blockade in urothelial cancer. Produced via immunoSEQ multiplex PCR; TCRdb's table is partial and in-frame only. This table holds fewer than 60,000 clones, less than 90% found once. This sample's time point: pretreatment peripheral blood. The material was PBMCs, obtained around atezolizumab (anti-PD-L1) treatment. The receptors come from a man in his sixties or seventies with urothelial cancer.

CDR3 coding DNA: TGTGCCAGTAGTATGGCTAGCGGGAGCTACGAGCAGTACTTC. Its translation: CASSMASGSYEQYF. This rearrangement joins TRBV19 to TRBJ2-7; the match to TRBD2 covers 10 bases. With V trimmed by 3 bases and J by 3 bases, 2 bases remained unmatched. Germline V lookup: CDR1 LNHDA, CDR2 SQIVND (reference sequence). The CDR3 sequence is 14 residues long.

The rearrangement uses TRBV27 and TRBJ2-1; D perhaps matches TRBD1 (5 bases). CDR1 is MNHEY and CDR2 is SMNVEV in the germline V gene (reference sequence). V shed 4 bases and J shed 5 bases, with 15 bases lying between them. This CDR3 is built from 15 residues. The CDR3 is CASSWGQARDNEQFF. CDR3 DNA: TGTGCCAGCAGTTGGGGCCAAGCTAGAGACAATGAGCAGTTCTTC.

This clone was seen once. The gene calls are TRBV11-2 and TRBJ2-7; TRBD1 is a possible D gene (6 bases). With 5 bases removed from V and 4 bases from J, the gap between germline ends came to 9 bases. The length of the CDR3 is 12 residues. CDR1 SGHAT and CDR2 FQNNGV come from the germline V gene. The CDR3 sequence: CASSTDSYEQYF. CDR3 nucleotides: TGTGCCAGCAGCACGGACAGTTACGAGCAGTACTTC.

In DNA form, the CDR3 reads TGCGCCAGCAGCTTGGGGGGGGAAATGGACATTCAGTACTTC. Protein: CASSLGGEMDIQYF. The chain uses TRBV5-1 and TRBJ2-4, with D maybe TRBD2 (6 bases). The CDR3 totals 14 residues. Germline-derived CDR1 and CDR2 are SGHRS and YFSETQ. The ends were cut back, 0 bases at V and 8 bases at J, with 12 bases in the middle. Full variable domain (remainder filled in from reference TRBV5-1 and TRBJ2-4): KAGVTQTPRYLIKTRGQQVTLSCSPISGHRSVSWYQQTPGQGLQFLFEYFSETQRNKGNFPGRFSGRQFSNSRSEMNVSTLELGDSALYLCASSLGGEMDIQYFGAGTRLSVL.

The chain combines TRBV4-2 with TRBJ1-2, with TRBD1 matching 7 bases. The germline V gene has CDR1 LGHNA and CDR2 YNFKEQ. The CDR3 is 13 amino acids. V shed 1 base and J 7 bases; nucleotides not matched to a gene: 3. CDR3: CASSQGQGSGYTF. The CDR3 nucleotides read TGTGCCAGCAGCCAAGGACAGGGTAGTGGCTACACCTTC.

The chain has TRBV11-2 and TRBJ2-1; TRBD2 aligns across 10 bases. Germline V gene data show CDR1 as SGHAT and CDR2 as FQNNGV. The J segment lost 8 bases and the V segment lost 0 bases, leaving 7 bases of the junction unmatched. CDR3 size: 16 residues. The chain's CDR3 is CASSLDSGRFSDEQFF. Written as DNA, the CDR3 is TGTGCCAGCAGCTTAGATAGCGGGAGGTTCAGCGATGAGCAGTTCTTC. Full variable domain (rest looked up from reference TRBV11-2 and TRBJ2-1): EAGVAQSPRYKIIEKRQSVAFWCNPISGHATLYWYQQILGQGPKLLIQFQNNGVVDDSQLPKDRFSAERLKGVDSTLKIQPAKLEDSAVYLCASSLDSGRFSDEQFFGPGTRLTVL.

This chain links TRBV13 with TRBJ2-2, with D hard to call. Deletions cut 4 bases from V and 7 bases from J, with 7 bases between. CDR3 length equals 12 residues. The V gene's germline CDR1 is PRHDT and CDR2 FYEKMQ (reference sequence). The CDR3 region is CASSSLIGELFF. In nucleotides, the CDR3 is TGTGCCAGCAGCTCCTTAATCGGGGAGCTGTTTTTT.

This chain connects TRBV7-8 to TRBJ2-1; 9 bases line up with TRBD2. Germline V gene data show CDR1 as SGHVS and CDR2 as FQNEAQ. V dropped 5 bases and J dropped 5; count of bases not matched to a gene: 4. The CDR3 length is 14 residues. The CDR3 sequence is CASSMTSGDNEQFF. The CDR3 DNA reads TGTGCCAGCAGCATGACTAGCGGTGACAATGAGCAGTTCTTC.

The CDR3 sequence is CASSPWASGAPSSYNEQFF. Here the CDR3 DNA reads TGTGCCAGCTCACCTTGGGCTAGCGGAGCCCCGAGCTCCTACAATGAGCAGTTCTTC. This chain joins TRBV18 and TRBJ2-1; 7 positions match TRBD2. With 3 bases clipped from V and 0 bases from J, the junction kept 14 bases outside the gene matches. Germline assignment: CDR1 KGHSH and CDR2 LQKENI. There are 19 residues in the CDR3.

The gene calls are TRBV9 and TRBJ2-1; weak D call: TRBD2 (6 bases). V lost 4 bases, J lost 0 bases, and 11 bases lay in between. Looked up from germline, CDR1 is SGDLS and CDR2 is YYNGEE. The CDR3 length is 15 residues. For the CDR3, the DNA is TGTGCCAGCAGCTTGTTGACTAGCTCCTACAATGAGCAGTTCTTC. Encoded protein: CASSLLTSSYNEQFF.

In nucleotides, the CDR3 is TGTGCCAGCAGCTTAGCGAGCGGGGCCGGGGCCAACGTCCTGACTTTC. This encodes CASSLASGAGANVLTF. The V and J genes are TRBV11-1 and TRBJ2-6; TRBD2 matches 7 bases. The CDR3 length is 16 residues. The trim removed 0 bases at V and 4 bases at J, leaving 3 bases unmatched. CDR1 is SGHAT, CDR2 FQDESV, per germline (reference sequence).

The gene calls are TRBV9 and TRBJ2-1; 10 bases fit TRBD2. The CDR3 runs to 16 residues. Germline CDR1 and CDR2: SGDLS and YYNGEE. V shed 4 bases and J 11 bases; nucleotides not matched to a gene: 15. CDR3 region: CASSKAGLAGDGQQFF. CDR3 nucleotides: TGTGCCAGCAGCAAAGCTGGCCTAGCGGGAGACGGACAGCAGTTCTTC. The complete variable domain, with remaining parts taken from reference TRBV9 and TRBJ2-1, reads DSGVTQTPKHLITATGQRVTLRCSPRSGDLSVYWYQQSLDQGLQFLIQYYNGEERAKGNILERFSAQQFPDLHSELNLSSLELGDSALYFCASSKAGLAGDGQQFFGPGTRLTVL.

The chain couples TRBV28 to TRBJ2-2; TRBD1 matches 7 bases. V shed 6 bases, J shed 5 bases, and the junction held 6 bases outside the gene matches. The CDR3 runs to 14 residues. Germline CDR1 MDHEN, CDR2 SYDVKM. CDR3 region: CASRSGQFTGELFF. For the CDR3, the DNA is TGTGCCAGCAGGTCGGGACAGTTTACCGGGGAGCTGTTTTTT.

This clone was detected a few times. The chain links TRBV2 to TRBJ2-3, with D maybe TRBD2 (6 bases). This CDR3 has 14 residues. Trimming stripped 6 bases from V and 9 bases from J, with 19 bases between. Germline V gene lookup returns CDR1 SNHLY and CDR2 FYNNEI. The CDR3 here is CASRLAGLGGTQYF. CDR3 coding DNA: TGTGCCAGCAGGCTCGCGGGATTGGGCGGCACGCAGTATTTT.

The CDR3 is CASSPRTGREKLFF. The DNA of the CDR3 is TGTGCCAGCAGTCCAAGGACAGGGAGGGAAAAACTGTTTTTT. The chain uses TRBV6-1 and TRBJ1-4, with 8 nucleotides matching TRBD1. The length of the CDR3 is 14 residues. Trimming cost V 5 bases and J 8 bases; bases outside gene matches: 7. The germline V gene has CDR1 MNHNS and CDR2 SASEGT.

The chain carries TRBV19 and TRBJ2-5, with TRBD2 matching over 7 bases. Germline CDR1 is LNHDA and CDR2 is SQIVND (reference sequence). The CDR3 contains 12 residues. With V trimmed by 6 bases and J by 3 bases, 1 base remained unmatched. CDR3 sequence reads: CASRGGEETQYF. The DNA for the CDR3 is TGTGCCAGTAGGGGAGGGGAAGAGACCCAGTACTTC.

This CDR3 reads CASTRTGNNQPQHF. CDR3 nucleotides: TGTGCCAGTACCCGGACAGGGAACAATCAGCCCCAGCATTTT. V and J are TRBV19 and TRBJ1-5; TRBD1 aligns across 8 bases. The CDR3 covers 14 residues. V was pared by 7 bases and J by 3 bases, with 5 bases of the junction left unmatched. Germline CDR1 is LNHDA and CDR2 is SQIVND (reference sequence).

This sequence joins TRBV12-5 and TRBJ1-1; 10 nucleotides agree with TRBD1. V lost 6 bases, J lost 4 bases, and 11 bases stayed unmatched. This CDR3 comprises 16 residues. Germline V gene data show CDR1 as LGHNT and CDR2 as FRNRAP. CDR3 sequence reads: CASGPRDRGQVTEAFF. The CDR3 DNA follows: TGTGCTAGTGGACCCCGTGACAGGGGGCAAGTCACTGAAGCTTTCTTT.

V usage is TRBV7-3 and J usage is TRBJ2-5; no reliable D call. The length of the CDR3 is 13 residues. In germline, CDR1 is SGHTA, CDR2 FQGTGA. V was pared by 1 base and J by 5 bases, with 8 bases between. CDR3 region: CASSLKFGETQYF. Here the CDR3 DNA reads TGTGCCAGCAGCTTAAAATTCGGGGAGACCCAGTACTTC.

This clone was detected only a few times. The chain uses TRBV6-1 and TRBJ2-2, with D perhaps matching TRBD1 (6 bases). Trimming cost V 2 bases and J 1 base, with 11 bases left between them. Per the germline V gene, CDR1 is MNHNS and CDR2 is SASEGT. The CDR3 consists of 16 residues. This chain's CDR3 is CASSEQGGLNTGELFF. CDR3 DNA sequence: TGTGCCAGCAGTGAACAAGGGGGTTTGAACACCGGGGAGCTGTTTTTT.

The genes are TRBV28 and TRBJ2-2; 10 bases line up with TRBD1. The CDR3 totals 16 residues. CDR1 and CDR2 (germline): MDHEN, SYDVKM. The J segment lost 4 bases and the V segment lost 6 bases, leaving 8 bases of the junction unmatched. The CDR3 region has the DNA TGTGCCAGCAGCTCCGGGACAGGGGTCCTCACCGGGGAGCTGTTTTTT. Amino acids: CASSSGTGVLTGELFF.

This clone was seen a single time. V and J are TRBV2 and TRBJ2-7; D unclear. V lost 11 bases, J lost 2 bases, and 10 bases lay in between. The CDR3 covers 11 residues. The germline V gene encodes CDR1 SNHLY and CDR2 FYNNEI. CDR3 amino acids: CACRVAYEQYF. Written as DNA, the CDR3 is TGTGCCTGTCGGGTAGCCTACGAGCAGTACTTC.

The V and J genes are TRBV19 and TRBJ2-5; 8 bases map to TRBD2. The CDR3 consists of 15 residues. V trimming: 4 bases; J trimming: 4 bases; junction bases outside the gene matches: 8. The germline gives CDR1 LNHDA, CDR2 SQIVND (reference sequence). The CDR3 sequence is CASSRVSGSSETQYF. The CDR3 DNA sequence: TGTGCCAGTAGTAGGGTCAGCGGGAGTTCAGAGACCCAGTACTTC.

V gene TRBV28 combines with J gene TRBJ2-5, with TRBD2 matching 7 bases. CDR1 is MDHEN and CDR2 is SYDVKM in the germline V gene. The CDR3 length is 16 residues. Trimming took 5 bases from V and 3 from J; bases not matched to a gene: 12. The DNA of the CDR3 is TGTGCCAGCAGTCCCTACAGCGGGGCCAAAAAAGAGACCCAGTACTTC. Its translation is CASSPYSGAKKETQYF. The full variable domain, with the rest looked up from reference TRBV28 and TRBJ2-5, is DVKVTQSSRYLVKRTGEKVFLECVQDMDHENMFWYRQDPGLGLRLIYFSYDVKMKEKGDIPEGYSVSREKKERFSLILESASTNQTSMYLCASSPYSGAKKETQYFGPGTRLLVL.